This entry concerns a single T cell receptor (beta chain). Its antigen is unknown. Every donor was a healthy person donating bone marrow. Amplification used 60 Vbeta primers and 13 Jbeta primers. TCRdb's table, derived via immunoSEQ multiplex PCR, lists solely in-frame clones and lacks some. The sample lists over 100,000 clones, approximately 80% occurring once. This sample is drawn from a study of cytomegalovirus exposure and HLA in healthy donors. CDR3 size: 12 residues. In germline, CDR1 is SGHNT, CDR2 YYREEE (reference sequence). Trimming took 0 bases from V and 7 from J, leaving 7 bases between them. Findings and limits, study-wide: The study carried out a later analysis of TCR beta sequences. It associated 15,000 to 20,000 of them with specific HLA alleles at a false discovery rate of 0.05. Reports state that TCR beta sequences accurately predicted most subjects' HLA-A and HLA-B alleles. It was confirmed in vitro that three of the CMV-associated chains were specific for CMV antigens.

This clonotype was sampled from a woman aged 40-49 years in good health and CMV-seronegative. J is TRBJ1-1 and V is TRBV5-4; D is undetermined. The material sequenced was PBMCs. CDR3 in amino acids: CASSLGRVEAFF. The CDR3 coding sequence is TGTGCCAGCAGCTTGGGTCGGGTTGAAGCTTTCTTT.